A selection of T cell receptor beta chains follows, all from one sample in a study of blood T cells in healthy people across ages. Each CDR3 protein is one row after TCRdb ran MiXCR on the 5' RACE reads. The data show 730,000 or so distinct CDR3 sequences, 40% to 45% seen once. Sequencing was carried out using blood. The receptor source for this set is an elderly man in good health. Both conserved end residues are part of each CDR3.

>TRBV18|TRBJ2-7
CAGSPLDRGLHEQYF
>TRBV7-2|TRBJ2-5
CASSFISGGARETQYF
>TRBV7-8|.
CASSLTGVAVEQYF
>TRBV6-2/TRBV6-3|TRBJ2-7
CASTPAGGEGYEQYF
>TRBV20-1|TRBJ2-7
CSARDGLAGGFEQYF
>TRBV12-3/TRBV12-4|TRBJ2-2
CASSLGGDTGELFF
>TRBV7-8|TRBJ2-6
CASSPPKGITGANVLTF
>TRBV6-2/TRBV6-3|TRBJ2-1
CASVGNEQFF
>TRBV7-3|TRBJ2-3
CASSLRGTSGRVPDTQYF
>TRBV7-2|TRBJ2-5
CASSSTPRGGLETQYF
>TRBV20-1|TRBJ1-6
CSARGSDNSPLHF
>TRBV6-2/TRBV6-3|TRBJ2-3
CASSYASGGNTDTQYF
>TRBV25-1|TRBJ2-1
CASSAPSGGAWVEQFF
>TRBV20-1|TRBJ2-3
CSAELSYGQGLTDTQYF
>TRBV5-1|TRBJ1-5
CASSLGTGAPQPQHF
>TRBV6-2/TRBV6-3|TRBJ2-1
CASRTQGAGFQEQFF
>TRBV9|TRBJ2-3
CASSPDPISNTQYF
>TRBV20-1|TRBJ2-7
CSATPLGPYEQYF
>TRBV7-2|TRBJ1-2
CASSQGRDRSYGYTF
>TRBV4-2|TRBJ2-1
CASSQSAGSGNEQFF
>TRBV20-1|TRBJ1-6
CSARGTGRNSPLHF
>TRBV20-1|TRBJ1-5
CSARESRGDYSNQPQHF
>TRBV20-1|TRBJ2-3
CSATGTGADTQYF